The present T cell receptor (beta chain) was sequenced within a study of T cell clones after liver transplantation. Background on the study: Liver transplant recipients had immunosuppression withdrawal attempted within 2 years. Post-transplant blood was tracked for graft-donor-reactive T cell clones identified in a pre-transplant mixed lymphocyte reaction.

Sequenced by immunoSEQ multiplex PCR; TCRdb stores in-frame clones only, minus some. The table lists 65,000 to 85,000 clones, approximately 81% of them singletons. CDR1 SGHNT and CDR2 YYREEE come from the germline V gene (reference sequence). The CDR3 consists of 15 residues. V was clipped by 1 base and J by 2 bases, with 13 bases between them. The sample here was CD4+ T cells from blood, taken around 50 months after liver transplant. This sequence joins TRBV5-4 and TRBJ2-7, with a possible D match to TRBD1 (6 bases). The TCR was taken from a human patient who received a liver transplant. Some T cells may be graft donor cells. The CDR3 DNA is TGTGCCAGCAGCTTGTCAGGGTCAGGGGCCTACGAGCAGTACTTC. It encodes CASSLSGSGAYEQYF.